This TCR beta chain is drawn from a study of blood T cell repertoires in COVID-19. This CDR3 has 14 amino acids. Germline V gene sequence: CDR1 MDHEN, CDR2 SYDVKM. Trimming cost V 5 bases and J 4 bases, with 14 bases left between them. Sequencing used immunoSEQ multiplex PCR; TCRdb keeps in-frame clones, though not all of them. This table has around 200,000 clones, around nine tenths appearing once. The chain uses TRBV28 and TRBJ1-1; D is possibly TRBD1 (5 bases). This clonotype was obtained from a man younger than 35 with active or convalescent COVID-19. Input material: peripheral blood. CDR3 region: CASSGIGGTTEAFF. The DNA for the CDR3 is TGTGCCAGCAGTGGAATCGGAGGGACCACTGAAGCTTTCTTT.